This TCR beta chain was sequenced during a study of CD8 T cells in ankylosing spondylitis. Study results and limitations: Relatively scarce in peripheral blood, disease-linked clones were CD8+. Prior literature has documented some motif variants in synovial fluid and blood from reactive arthritis. Disease-linked clones were reportedly significantly enriched in matched ankylosing spondylitis synovial fluid.

The V end lost 0 bases, the J end lost 6 bases, and 11 bases lay between the germline ends. Germline V gene lookup returns CDR1 LNHNV and CDR2 YYDKDF (reference sequence). CDR3 size: 14 residues. Ten or more counts support this clonotype. Antigen: not known. Libraries of TCR beta came from quantitative 5'-RACE with molecular barcodes. TCRdb reprocessed the 5' RACE reads via MiXCR and lists one record per CDR3 protein. The sample comprises under 150,000 distinct CDR3 sequences, about a tenth of which are singletons, and 2.5% to 4% rests with the top ten. This sequence joins TRBV15 and TRBJ2-5; tentatively, D is TRBD2 (5 bases). The source material was blood, either unsorted or a sorted T cell fraction (not recorded which). The clonotype originates from a male donor with ankylosing spondylitis or in good health (not recorded which). The CDR3 region is CATSRDLGEQTQYF. CDR3 DNA: TGTGCCACCAGCAGAGATCTTGGGGAGCAGACCCAGTACTTC. Complete variable domain (other parts from reference TRBV15 and TRBJ2-5): DAMVIQNPRYQVTQFGKPVTLSCSQTLNHNVMYWYQQKSSQAPKLLFHYYDKDFNNEADTPDNFQSRRPNTSFCFLDIRSPGLGDTAMYLCATSRDLGEQTQYFGPGTRLLVL.